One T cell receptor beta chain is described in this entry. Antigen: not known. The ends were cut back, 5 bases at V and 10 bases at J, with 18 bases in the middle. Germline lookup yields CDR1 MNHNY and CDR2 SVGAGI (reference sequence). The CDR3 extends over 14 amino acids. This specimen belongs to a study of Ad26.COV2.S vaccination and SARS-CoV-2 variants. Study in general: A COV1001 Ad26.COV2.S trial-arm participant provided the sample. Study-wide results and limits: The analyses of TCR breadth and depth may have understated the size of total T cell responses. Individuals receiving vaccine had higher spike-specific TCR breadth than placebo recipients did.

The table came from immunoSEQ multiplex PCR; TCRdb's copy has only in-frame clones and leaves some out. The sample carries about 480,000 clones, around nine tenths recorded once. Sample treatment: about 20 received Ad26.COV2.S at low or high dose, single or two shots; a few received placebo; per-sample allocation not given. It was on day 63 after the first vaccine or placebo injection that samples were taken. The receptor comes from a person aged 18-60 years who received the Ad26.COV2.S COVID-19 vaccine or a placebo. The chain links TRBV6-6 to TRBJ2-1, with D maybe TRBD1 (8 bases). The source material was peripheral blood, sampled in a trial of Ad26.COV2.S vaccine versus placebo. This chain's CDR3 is CASSPGQGGSEQFF. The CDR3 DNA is TGTGCCAGCAGTCCAGGACAGGGCGGGAGCGAGCAGTTCTTC.